The rows below give T cell receptor beta chains drawn from one sample of a study of OX40 agonist ivuxolimab in advanced cancers. Assay used: immunoSEQ multiplex PCR; TCRdb lists only in-frame clones, some missing. This sample has 50,000 or so clones, with approximately 87% found just once. This specimen was CD4+ or CD8+ T cells sorted from blood, taken in a trial of the OX40 agonist ivuxolimab. These receptors were obtained from an adult with an advanced solid tumor such as melanoma, head and neck, liver or kidney cancer. CDR3s include the opening cysteine and the closing phenylalanine or tryptophan.

V	J	CDR3
TRBV28	TRBJ1-1	CASRGAQGYTEAFF
TRBV27	TRBJ1-1	CASSFWGGTEAFF
TRBV7-3	TRBJ2-1	CASSLDDGVYNEQFF
TRBV5-1	TRBJ2-5	CASSLQGTGAQYF
TRBV28	TRBJ1-2	CASSPTGRKSGYTF
TRBV5-5	TRBJ1-5	CASSPVSNQPQHF
TRBV7-9	TRBJ1-1	CASSQIVAEAFF
TRBV6-1	TRBJ2-7	CASSAFGTAGSYEQYF
TRBV5-1	TRBJ1-1	CASSLEGSAGTEAFF
TRBV10-3	TRBJ1-2	CAITGTGGLGSGYTF
TRBV5-1	TRBJ1-1	CASSPNPRGRTEAFF
TRBV19	TRBJ2-3	CASSPRASGGSDTQYF
TRBV6-1	TRBJ2-1	CASSDTGAGQSHEQFF